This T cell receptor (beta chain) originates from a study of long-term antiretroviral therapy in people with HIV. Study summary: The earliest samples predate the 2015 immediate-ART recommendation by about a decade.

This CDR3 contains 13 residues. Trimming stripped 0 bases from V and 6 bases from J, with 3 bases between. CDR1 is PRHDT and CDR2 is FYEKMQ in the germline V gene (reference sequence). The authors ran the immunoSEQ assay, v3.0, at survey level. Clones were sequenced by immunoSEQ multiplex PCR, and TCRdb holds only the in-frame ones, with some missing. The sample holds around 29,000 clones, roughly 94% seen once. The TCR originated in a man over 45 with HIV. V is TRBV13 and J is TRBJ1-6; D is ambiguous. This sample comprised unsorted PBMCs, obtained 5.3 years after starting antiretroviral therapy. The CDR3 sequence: CASSLGGNSPLHF. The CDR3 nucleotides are TGTGCCAGCAGCTTAGGCGGTAATTCACCCCTCCACTTT.